These T cell receptor beta chains were read from a single sample in a study of identical twins. One entry per CDR3 protein results from TCRdb running MiXCR on the 5' RACE reads. Of a few hundred thousand distinct CDR3 sequences in the sample, 9.6% were seen once. The sample also formed part of further work on yellow fever vaccine responses in identical twins.

Source material: PBMCs. The receptors were sampled from a woman under 30 in good health. Each CDR3 is given without its conserved first and last residue.

cdr3_aa: ASSPRVSDTGELF
j_call: TRBJ2-2
v_call: TRBV4-1

cdr3_aa: ASSTTGVGTDTQY
j_call: TRBJ2-3
v_call: TRBV6-4

cdr3_aa: SVAPGQGAEAF
j_call: TRBJ1-1
v_call: TRBV29-1

cdr3_aa: ASNSRVRSIYEQY
j_call: TRBJ2-7
v_call: TRBV12-3/TRBV12-4

cdr3_aa: ASGSLGGGAYGYT
j_call: TRBJ1-2
v_call: TRBV12-5

cdr3_aa: ASSVSAGGRNEQF
j_call: TRBJ2-1
v_call: TRBV6-4

cdr3_aa: ASSQGGGQGATLIATPLH
j_call: TRBJ1-6
v_call: TRBV4-2

cdr3_aa: ASSFVGNRGSEQY
j_call: TRBJ2-7
v_call: TRBV7-9

cdr3_aa: ASSENRETQY
j_call: TRBJ2-5
v_call: TRBV2

cdr3_aa: SAISLAVYNEQF
j_call: TRBJ2-1
v_call: TRBV20-1

cdr3_aa: ASSRGSLDYGYT
j_call: TRBJ1-2
v_call: TRBV5-1

cdr3_aa: ASSYTGGGSYEQY
j_call: TRBJ2-7
v_call: TRBV6-2/TRBV6-3

cdr3_aa: ASLQGGTGAYEQY
j_call: TRBJ2-7
v_call: TRBV6-2/TRBV6-3

cdr3_aa: ASKGPSGNEQF
j_call: TRBJ2-1
v_call: TRBV27

cdr3_aa: ASSPSTSGRRTGELF
j_call: TRBJ2-2
v_call: TRBV12-3/TRBV12-4

cdr3_aa: AYSGLAGGPDTGELF
j_call: TRBJ2-2
v_call: TRBV5-1

cdr3_aa: ASSLAPSYNEQF
j_call: TRBJ2-1
v_call: TRBV11-3

cdr3_aa: ASSIAGGEWETQY
j_call: TRBJ2-5
v_call: TRBV7-2

cdr3_aa: ASSPVLNEQF
j_call: TRBJ2-1
v_call: TRBV6-6

cdr3_aa: ASSRGFKNTEAF
j_call: TRBJ1-1
v_call: TRBV18

cdr3_aa: ASSYSMTRLTSGSPGANVLT
j_call: TRBJ2-6
v_call: TRBV6-2/TRBV6-3

cdr3_aa: ASSLGLAGGPPYDEQY
j_call: TRBJ2-7
v_call: TRBV9

cdr3_aa: ASSLTPDRGNSPLH
j_call: TRBJ1-6
v_call: TRBV7-2

cdr3_aa: ASSFLPVRDNEQF
j_call: TRBJ2-1
v_call: TRBV27

cdr3_aa: ATSDLFGQYNEQF
j_call: TRBJ2-1
v_call: TRBV24-1

cdr3_aa: ASSLLAVPKETQY
j_call: TRBJ2-5
v_call: TRBV7-6

cdr3_aa: AIRGGLGQETQY
j_call: TRBJ2-5
v_call: TRBV10-3

cdr3_aa: ASSVAITISGSYDTGELF
j_call: TRBJ2-2
v_call: TRBV9

cdr3_aa: ASSQGNWDEQF
j_call: TRBJ2-1
v_call: TRBV4-3

cdr3_aa: ASSSTSTDTQY
j_call: TRBJ2-3
v_call: TRBV7-9

cdr3_aa: ASSQERGAGGPETQY
j_call: TRBJ2-5
v_call: TRBV3-1

cdr3_aa: ASSLPQATEQF
j_call: TRBJ2-1
v_call: TRBV5-6

cdr3_aa: SAEDLPNEQF
j_call: TRBJ2-1
v_call: TRBV29-1

cdr3_aa: ASTRDGNYGYT
j_call: TRBJ1-2
v_call: TRBV6-1

cdr3_aa: ASVWAGAEMEQY
j_call: TRBJ2-7
v_call: TRBV13

cdr3_aa: ASSQVGQWVEQY
j_call: TRBJ2-7
v_call: TRBV4-1

cdr3_aa: ASSPSRESEAF
j_call: TRBJ1-1
v_call: TRBV18

cdr3_aa: SVSTSGGAGELF
j_call: TRBJ2-2
v_call: TRBV29-1

cdr3_aa: AFCLVDSLYSNTGELF
j_call: TRBJ2-2
v_call: TRBV3-1

cdr3_aa: ASTSGQGAAGANVLT
j_call: TRBJ2-6
v_call: TRBV27

cdr3_aa: ASSVQGASYEQY
j_call: TRBJ2-7
v_call: TRBV2

cdr3_aa: SARPFSRTTNEKLF
j_call: TRBJ1-4
v_call: TRBV20-1

cdr3_aa: AIREGLAGWNEQF
j_call: TRBJ2-1
v_call: TRBV10-3

cdr3_aa: ASSVAGKGYEQY
j_call: TRBJ2-7
v_call: TRBV9

cdr3_aa: ASSLSGVEQF
j_call: TRBJ2-1
v_call: TRBV7-9

cdr3_aa: AWRLTGSVGDTQY
j_call: TRBJ2-3
v_call: TRBV30

cdr3_aa: ASSPEADVSYNEQF
j_call: TRBJ2-1
v_call: TRBV5-1

cdr3_aa: ASSSDPGLSETQY
j_call: TRBJ2-5
v_call: TRBV5-1

cdr3_aa: ASSLGLPGLGTDTQY
j_call: TRBJ2-3
v_call: TRBV5-1

cdr3_aa: ASSYSRPTL
j_call: TRBJ1-1
v_call: TRBV6-5

cdr3_aa: ATSERTGDFTGELF
j_call: TRBJ2-2
v_call: TRBV24-1

cdr3_aa: ASSRGLNIQY
j_call: TRBJ2-4
v_call: TRBV25-1

cdr3_aa: ASSYSGDRGSGELF
j_call: TRBJ2-2
v_call: TRBV6-5

cdr3_aa: ASSLALLAQY
j_call: TRBJ2-3
v_call: TRBV7-2